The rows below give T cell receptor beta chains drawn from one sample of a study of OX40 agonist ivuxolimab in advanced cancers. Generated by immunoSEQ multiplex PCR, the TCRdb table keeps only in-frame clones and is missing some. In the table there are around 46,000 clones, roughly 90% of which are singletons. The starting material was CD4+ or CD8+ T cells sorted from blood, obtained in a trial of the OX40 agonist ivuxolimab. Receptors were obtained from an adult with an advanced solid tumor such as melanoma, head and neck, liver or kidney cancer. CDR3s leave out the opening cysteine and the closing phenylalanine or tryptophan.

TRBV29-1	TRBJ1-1	SVEEHDRASTEAF
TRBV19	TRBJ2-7	ASSTGDRLYEQY
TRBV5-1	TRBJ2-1	ASSLEVFSYNEQF
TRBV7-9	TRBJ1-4	ASSEAPTGGGLNEKLF
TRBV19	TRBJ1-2	ASSAWTGGAGYGYT
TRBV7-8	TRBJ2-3	ASSSTEGGGADTQY
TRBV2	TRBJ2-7	ASKEEASGSWEQY
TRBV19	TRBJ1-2	ASSTGNYYGYT
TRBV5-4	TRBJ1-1	ASSRGAHTEAF
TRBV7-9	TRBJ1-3	ASSLGGQGNTIY
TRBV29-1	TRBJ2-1	SVFGTGGSNEQF
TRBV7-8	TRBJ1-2	ASSLESVRYGYT
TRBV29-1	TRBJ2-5	SVEPGGETQY
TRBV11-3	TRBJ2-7	ASSDGTGSYEQY
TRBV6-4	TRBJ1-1	ASSEGRAGDTEAF
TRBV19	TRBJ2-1	ASSILGGGYNEQF
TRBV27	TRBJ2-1	ASSTEGHEQF
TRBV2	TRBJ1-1	ASSEALGGRNTEAF
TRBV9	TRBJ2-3	ASSVTGWRTDTQY
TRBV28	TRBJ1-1	ASSFRGQGTEAF
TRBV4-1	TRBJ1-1	ASSQRQGVNTEAF
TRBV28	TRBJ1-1	ASSFSGAIEAF